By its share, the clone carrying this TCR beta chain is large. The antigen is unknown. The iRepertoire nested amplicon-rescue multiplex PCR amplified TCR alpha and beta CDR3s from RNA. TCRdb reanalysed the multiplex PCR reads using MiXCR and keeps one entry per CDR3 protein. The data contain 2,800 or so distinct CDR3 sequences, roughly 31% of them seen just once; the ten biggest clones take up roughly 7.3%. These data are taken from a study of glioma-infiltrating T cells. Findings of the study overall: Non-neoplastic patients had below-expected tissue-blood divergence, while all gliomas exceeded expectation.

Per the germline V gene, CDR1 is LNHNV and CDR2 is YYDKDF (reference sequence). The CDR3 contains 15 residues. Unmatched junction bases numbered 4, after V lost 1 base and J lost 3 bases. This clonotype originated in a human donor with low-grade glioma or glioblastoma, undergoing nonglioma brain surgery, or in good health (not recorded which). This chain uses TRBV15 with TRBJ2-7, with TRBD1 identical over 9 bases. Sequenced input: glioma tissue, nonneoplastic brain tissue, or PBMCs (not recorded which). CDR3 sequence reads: CATSRGGQGNYEQYF. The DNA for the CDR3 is TGTGCCACCAGCAGAGGCGGACAGGGGAACTACGAGCAGTACTTC.